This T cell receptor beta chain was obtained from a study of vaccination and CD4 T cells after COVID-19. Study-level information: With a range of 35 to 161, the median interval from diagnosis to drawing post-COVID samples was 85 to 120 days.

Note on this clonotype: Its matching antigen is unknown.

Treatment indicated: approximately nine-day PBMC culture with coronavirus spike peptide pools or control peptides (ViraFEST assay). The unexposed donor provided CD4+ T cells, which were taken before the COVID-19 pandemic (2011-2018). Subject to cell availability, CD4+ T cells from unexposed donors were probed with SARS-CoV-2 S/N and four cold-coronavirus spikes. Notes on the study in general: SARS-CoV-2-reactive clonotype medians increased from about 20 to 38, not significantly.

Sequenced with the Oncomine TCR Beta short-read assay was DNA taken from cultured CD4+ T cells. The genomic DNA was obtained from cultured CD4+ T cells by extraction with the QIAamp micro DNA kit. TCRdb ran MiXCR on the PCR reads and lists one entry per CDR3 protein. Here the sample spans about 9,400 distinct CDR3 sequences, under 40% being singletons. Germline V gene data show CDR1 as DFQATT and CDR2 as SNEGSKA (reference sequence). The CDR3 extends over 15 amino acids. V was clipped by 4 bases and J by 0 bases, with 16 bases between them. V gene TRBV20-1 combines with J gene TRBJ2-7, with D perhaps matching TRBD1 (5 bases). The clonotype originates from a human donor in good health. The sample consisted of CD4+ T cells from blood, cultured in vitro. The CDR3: CSAKNLGQSSYEQYF. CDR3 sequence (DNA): TGCAGTGCTAAGAACCTGGGGCAAAGCTCCTACGAGCAGTACTTC.